The 6 T cell receptor beta chains below were found in one sample sequenced in a study of molecular identifiers for immune sequencing clone quantification. MiXCR was run by TCRdb on the PCR reads, yielding one entry per CDR3 protein. This table holds approximately 93,000 distinct CDR3 sequences, roughly 25% found once. The sequenced sample was naive CD8+ T cells from blood, with Jurkat cell RNA spiked in. Subset here: FACS-sorted CD8+CD4-CCR7+CD45RA+ naive T cells. The receptor source for this set is a human donor in good health. Some libraries in this study had Jurkat cell RNA spiked in.

The V call is TRBV19, the J call TRBJ2-2, with a possible D match to TRBD2 (7 bases). Germline V gene data show CDR1 as LNHDA and CDR2 as SQIVND (reference sequence). Trimming stripped 3 bases from V and 6 bases from J, with 17 bases between. This CDR3 has 16 amino acids. The chain's CDR3 is CASSIGGGGDPGELFF. For the CDR3, the DNA is TGTGCCAGTAGTATTGGAGGGGGGGGAGACCCCGGGGAGCTGTTTTTT.

This clonotype has more than one count but fewer than ten. The CDR3 here is CSARDTGTHEQYF. The DNA for the CDR3 is TGCAGTGCTAGAGATACAGGGACCCACGAGCAGTACTTC. The rearrangement links TRBV20-1 to TRBJ2-7, with a possible D match to TRBD1 (6 bases). This CDR3 is 13 amino acids long. Germline loops: CDR1 DFQATT, CDR2 SNEGSKA (reference sequence). V shed 0 bases and J shed 5 bases, with 11 bases lying between them.

The table lists this clonotype with many counts. The V and J genes are TRBV7-6 and TRBJ1-1; no clear D gene. CDR1 is SGHVS, CDR2 FNYEAQ, per germline. The CDR3 covers 14 residues. Trimming pared 3 bases from V and 4 bases from J, leaving 12 bases between. CDR3: CASSFGEVGTEAFF. The CDR3 DNA follows: TGTGCCAGCAGCTTTGGGGAAGTGGGCACTGAAGCTTTCTTT.

This clonotype ranks as medium-sized (0.01 to 0.1%). The J gene is TRBJ2-3, the V gene TRBV29-1; TRBD1 is a possible D gene (5 bases). Germline V lookup: CDR1 SQVTM, CDR2 ANQGSEA. This CDR3 comprises 14 residues. Trimming left V 0 bases short and J 7 bases short, with 14 bases between. The CDR3 region is CSVEDREVVNTQYF. The CDR3 DNA is TGCAGCGTTGAAGACAGGGAAGTAGTGAATACGCAGTATTTT.

This clonotype appeared a few times. The CDR3 is CASSPGALRQETQYF. The CDR3 DNA follows: TGTGCCAGCTCACCGGGAGCTCTACGACAAGAGACCCAGTACTTC. This chain links TRBV18 with TRBJ2-5; a possible D gene is TRBD2 (5 bases). CDR1 is KGHSH and CDR2 is LQKENI in the germline V gene. The CDR3 contains 15 residues. The ends were cut back, 3 bases at V and 2 bases at J, with 13 bases in the middle.

This clonotype showed up many times. CDR3 protein: CASSPRAGSTDTQYF. The CDR3 bases are TGTGCCAGTAGTCCGCGAGCGGGGAGCACAGATACGCAGTATTTT. The chain links TRBV19 to TRBJ2-3; 7 bases line up with TRBD2. The CDR3 consists of 15 residues. Unmatched junction bases numbered 5, after V lost 5 bases and J lost 0 bases. Germline lookup yields CDR1 LNHDA and CDR2 SQIVND (reference sequence).